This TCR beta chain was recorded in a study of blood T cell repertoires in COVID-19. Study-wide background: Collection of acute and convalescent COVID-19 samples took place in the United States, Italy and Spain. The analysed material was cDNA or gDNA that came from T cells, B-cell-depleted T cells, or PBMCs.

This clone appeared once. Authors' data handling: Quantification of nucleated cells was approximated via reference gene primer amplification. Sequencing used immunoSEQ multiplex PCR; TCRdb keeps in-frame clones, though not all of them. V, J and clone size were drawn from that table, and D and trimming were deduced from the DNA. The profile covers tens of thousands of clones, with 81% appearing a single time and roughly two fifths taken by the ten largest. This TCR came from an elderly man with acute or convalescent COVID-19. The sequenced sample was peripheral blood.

The CDR3 sequence is CASSAGTAYNEQFF. The CDR3 region has the DNA TGTGCCAGCAGCGCGGGAACAGCGTACAATGAGCAGTTCTTC. This chain links TRBV6-5 with TRBJ2-1, with a possible D match to TRBD2 (6 bases). The CDR3 is made up of 14 amino acids. V lost 6 bases to trimming and J lost 4 bases, with 13 bases between them. Germline V gives CDR1 MNHEY, CDR2 SVGAGI.